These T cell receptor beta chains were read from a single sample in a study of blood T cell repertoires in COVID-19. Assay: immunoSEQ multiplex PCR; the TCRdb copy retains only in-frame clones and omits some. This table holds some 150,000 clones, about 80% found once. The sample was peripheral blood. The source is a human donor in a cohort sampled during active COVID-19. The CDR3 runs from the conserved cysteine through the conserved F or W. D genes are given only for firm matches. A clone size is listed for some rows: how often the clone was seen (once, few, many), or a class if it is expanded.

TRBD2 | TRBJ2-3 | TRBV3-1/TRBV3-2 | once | TGTGCCAGCAGCCCAACTGGACTAGCGGGGACAGATACGCAGTATTTT | CASSPTGLAGTDTQYF
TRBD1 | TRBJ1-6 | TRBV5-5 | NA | TGTGCCAGCAGCTTGGGACAGGGTACCTATAATTCACCCCTCCACTTT | CASSLGQGTYNSPLHF
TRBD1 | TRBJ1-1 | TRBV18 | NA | TGTGCCAGCTCACCACAGAGGACAGGGGGCACTGAAGCTTTCTTT | CASSPQRTGGTEAFF
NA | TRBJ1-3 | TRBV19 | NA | TGTGCCAGTAGTGGGCTAATGAAGGCTGGAAACACCATATATTTT | CASSGLMKAGNTIYF
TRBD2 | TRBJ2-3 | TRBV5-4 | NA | TGTGCCAGCAGCCTAACTATCGGGCGGGGGGTTGGTACGCAGTATTTT | CASSLTIGRGVGTQYF
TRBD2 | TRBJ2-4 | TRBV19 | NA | TGTGCCAGTAGTGTCCGGGGGGGCCGGAACATTCAGTACTTC | CASSVRGGRNIQYF
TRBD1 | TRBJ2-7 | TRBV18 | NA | TGTGCCAGCTCACAAACAGGACAGGGTAGAGACGAGCAGTACTTC | CASSQTGQGRDEQYF
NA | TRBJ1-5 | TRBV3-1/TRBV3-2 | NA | TGTGCCAGCAGCCAGGGTTTGTCCGGGGATCAGCCCCAGCATTTT | CASSQGLSGDQPQHF
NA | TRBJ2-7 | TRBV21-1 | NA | TGTGCCAGCAGCAAAGGCCCCTATGGACAGTTCTACGAGCAGTACTTC | CASSKGPYGQFYEQYF
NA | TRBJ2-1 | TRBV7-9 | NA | TGTGCCAGCAGGCGGTACAATGAGCAGTTCTTC | CASRRYNEQFF
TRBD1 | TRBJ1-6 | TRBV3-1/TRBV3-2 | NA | TGTGCCACCACCACAGGGGGGAATTCACCCCTCCACTTT | CATTTGGNSPLHF
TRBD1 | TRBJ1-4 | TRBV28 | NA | TGTGCCAGCGGACAGGGGAATGAAAAACTGTTTTTT | CASGQGNEKLFF
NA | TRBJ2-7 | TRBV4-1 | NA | TGCGCCAGCAGCCAAGTGACCGGGACTCCCTCGGAGCAGTACTTC | CASSQVTGTPSEQYF
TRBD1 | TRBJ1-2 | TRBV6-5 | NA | TGTGCCAGCAGTTCAGGGGGCGGCTATGGCTACACCTTC | CASSSGGGYGYTF
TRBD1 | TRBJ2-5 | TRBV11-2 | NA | TGTGCCAGCAGCTCCAGGGGGCATGGGGAGACCCAGTACTTC | CASSSRGHGETQYF
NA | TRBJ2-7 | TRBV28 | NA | TGTGCCAGCAGTTTATCCTTCTCCTACGAGCAGTACTTC | CASSLSFSYEQYF
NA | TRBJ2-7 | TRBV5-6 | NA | TGTGCCAGCAGCTTGGTCGGGACACTCTTCCCCTACGAGCAGTACTTC | CASSLVGTLFPYEQYF
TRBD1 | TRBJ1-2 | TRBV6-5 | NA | TGTGCCAGCAGTTACGTTAACAGGGGGCTCTATGGCTACACCTTC | CASSYVNRGLYGYTF
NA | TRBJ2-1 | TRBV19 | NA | TGTGCCAGTACTGGGGGGACAGCCTTCAACAATGAGCAGTTCTTC | CASTGGTAFNNEQFF
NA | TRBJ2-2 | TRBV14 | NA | TGTGCCAGCAGCCCCTGGGAGTTACGCACCGGGGAGCTGTTTTTT | CASSPWELRTGELFF
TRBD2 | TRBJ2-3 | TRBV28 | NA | TGTGCCAGCAGCACCCCGGGACTAGCGGGGGGCCAAACCACAGATACGCAGTATTTT | CASSTPGLAGGQTTDTQYF
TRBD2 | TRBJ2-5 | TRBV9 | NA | TGTGCCAGCAGCGCCCAGCGGGGGGGCCAAGAGACCCAGTACTTC | CASSAQRGGQETQYF
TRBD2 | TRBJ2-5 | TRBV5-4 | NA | TGTGCCAGCAGCTTGGATCCCGGGAGGGAGACCCAGTACTTC | CASSLDPGRETQYF